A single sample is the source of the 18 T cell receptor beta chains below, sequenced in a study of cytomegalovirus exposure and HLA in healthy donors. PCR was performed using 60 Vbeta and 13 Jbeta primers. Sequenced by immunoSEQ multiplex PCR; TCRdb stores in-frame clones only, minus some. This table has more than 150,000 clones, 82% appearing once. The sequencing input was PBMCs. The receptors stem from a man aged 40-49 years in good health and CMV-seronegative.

The CDR3 coding sequence is TGCGCCAGCAGCGGCCCAAGGGGGGGAGGTAACTATGGCTACACCTTC. This gives the protein CASSGPRGGGNYGYTF. The genes are TRBV5-1 and TRBJ1-2; a weak D match, TRBD1 (6 bases). Per the germline V gene, CDR1 is SGHRS and CDR2 is YFSETQ. This CDR3 has 16 residues. Trimming pared 4 bases from V and 1 base from J, leaving 17 bases between.

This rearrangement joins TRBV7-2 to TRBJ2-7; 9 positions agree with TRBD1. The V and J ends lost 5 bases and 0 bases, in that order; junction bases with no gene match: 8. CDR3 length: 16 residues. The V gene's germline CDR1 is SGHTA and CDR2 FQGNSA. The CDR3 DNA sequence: TGTGCCAGCAGCAGGAGGACAGGGGAAGACTCCTACGAGCAGTACTTC. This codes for CASSRRTGEDSYEQYF.

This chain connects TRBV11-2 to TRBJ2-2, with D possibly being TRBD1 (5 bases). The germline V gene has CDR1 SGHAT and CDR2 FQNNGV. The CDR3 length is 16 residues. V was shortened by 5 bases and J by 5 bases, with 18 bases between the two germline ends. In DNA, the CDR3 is TGTGCCAGCAGCCCAGGTCAGGTTCAGGGAACCGGGGAGCTGTTTTTT. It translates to CASSPGQVQGTGELFF.

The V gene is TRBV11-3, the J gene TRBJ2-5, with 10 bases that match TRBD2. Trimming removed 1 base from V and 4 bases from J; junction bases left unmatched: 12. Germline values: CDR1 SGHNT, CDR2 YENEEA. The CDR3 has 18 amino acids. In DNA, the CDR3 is TGTGCCAGCAGCTTAGTATACAGCGGGGGGGCCGGGAGAGAGACCCAGTACTTC. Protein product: CASSLVYSGGAGRETQYF. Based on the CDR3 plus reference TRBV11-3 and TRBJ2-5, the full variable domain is EAGVVQSPRYKIIEKKQPVAFWCNPISGHNTLYWYLQNLGQGPELLIRYENEEAVDDSQLPKDRFSAERLKGVDSTLKIQPAELGDSAVYLCASSLVYSGGAGRETQYFGPGTRLLVL.

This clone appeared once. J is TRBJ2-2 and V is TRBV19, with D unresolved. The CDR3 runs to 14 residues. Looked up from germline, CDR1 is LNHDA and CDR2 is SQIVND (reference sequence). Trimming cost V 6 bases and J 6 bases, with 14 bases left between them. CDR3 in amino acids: CASRLRELSGELFF. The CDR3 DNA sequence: TGTGCCAGTAGGCTCCGTGAACTCTCCGGGGAGCTGTTTTTT.

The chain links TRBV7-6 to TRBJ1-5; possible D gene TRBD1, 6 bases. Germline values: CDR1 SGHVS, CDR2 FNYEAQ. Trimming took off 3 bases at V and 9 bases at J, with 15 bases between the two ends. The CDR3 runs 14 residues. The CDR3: CASSFGQSFGPQHF. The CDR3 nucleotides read TGTGCCAGCAGCTTTGGACAGTCGTTTGGGCCCCAGCATTTT.

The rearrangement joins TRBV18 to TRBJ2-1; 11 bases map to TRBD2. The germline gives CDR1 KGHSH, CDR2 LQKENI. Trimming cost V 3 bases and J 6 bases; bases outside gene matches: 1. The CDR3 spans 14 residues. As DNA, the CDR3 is TGTGCCAGCTCACCTAGCGGGGGGGCCAATGAGCAGTTCTTC. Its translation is CASSPSGGANEQFF.

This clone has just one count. CDR3 nucleotide sequence: TGTGCCAGCAGCTTAATTGGCAGGGGGGAGACTGAAGCTTTCTTT. This gives the protein CASSLIGRGETEAFF. J is TRBJ1-1 and V is TRBV7-3; 7 positions match TRBD1. The CDR3 has 15 amino acids. V trimming: 1 base; J trimming: 5 bases; junction bases outside the gene matches: 7. Per germline, CDR1 SGHTA and CDR2 FQGTGA.

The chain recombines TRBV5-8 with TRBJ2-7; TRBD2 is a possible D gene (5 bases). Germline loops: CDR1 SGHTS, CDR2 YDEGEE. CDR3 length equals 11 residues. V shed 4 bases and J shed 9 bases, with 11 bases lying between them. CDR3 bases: TGTGCCAGCAGCCAATGGAGGTGGCAGTACTTC. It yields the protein CASSQWRWQYF.

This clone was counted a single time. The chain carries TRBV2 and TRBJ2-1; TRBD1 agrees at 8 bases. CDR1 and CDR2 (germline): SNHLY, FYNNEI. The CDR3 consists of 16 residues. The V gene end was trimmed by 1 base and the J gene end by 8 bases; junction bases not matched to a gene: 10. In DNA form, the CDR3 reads TGTGCCAGCAGTGAAGACAGGGGGACCAAGGGGGATGAGCAGTTCTTC. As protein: CASSEDRGTKGDEQFF.

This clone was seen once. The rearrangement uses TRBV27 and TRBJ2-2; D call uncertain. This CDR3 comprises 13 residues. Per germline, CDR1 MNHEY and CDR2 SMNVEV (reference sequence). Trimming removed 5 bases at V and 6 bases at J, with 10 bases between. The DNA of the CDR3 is TGTGCCAGCAGTAGGAGTCTCGCCGGGGAGCTGTTTTTT. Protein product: CASSRSLAGELFF.

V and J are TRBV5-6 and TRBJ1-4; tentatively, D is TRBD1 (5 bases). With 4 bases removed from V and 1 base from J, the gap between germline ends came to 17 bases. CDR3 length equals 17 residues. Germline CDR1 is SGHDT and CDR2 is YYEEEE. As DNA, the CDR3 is TGTGCCAGCAGCCCTGGATGGGGCAGACTAACTAATGAAAAACTGTTTTTT. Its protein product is CASSPGWGRLTNEKLFF. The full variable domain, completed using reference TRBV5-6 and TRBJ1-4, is DAGVTQSPTHLIKTRGQQVTLRCSPKSGHDTVSWYQQALGQGPQFIFQYYEEEERQRGNFPDRFSGHQFPNYSSELNVNALLLGDSALYLCASSPGWGRLTNEKLFFGSGTQLSVL.

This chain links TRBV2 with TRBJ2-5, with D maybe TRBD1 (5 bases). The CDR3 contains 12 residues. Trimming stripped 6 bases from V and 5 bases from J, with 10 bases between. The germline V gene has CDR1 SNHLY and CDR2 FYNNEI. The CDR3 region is CASRLSGETQYF. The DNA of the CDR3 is TGTGCCAGCAGATTGTCAGGGGAGACCCAGTACTTC.

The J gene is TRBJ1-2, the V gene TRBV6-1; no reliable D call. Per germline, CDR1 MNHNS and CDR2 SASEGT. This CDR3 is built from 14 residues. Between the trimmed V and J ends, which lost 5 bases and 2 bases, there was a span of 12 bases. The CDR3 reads CASSLDMSNYGYTF. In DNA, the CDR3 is TGTGCCAGCAGTCTTGACATGTCCAACTATGGCTACACCTTC.

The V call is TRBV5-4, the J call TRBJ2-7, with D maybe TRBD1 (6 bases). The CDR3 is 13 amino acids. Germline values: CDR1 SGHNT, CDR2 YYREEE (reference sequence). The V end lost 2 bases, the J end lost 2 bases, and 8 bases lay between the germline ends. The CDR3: CASSLGTTYEQYF. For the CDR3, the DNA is TGTGCCAGCAGCTTAGGGACAACCTACGAGCAGTACTTC.

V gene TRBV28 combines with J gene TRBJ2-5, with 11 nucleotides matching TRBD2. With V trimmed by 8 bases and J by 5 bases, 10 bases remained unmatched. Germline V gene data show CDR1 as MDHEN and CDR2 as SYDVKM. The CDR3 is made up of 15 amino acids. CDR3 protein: CASSGGASGRETQYF. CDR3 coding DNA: TGTGCCAGCTCCGGAGGGGCTAGCGGGAGGGAGACCCAGTACTTC.

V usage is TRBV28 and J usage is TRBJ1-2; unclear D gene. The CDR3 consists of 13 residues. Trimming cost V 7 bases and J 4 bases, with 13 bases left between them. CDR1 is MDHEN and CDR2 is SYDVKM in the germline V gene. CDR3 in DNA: TGTGCCAGCACCGACATTTCTGGCTATGGCTACACCTTC. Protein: CASTDISGYGYTF.

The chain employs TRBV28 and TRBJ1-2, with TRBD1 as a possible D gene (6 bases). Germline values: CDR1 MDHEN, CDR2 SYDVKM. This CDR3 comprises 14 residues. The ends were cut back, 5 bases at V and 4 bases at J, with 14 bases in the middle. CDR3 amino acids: CASSPGQRLYGYTF. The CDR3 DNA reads TGTGCCAGCAGTCCCGGACAGCGCCTCTATGGCTACACCTTC.